This TCR beta chain was recovered during a study of molecular identifiers for immune sequencing clone quantification. Overall study results and limits: It was shown that clones above 20 RNA copies held over 97% of effector molecules, but under 1% in naive cells.

Of note for this clonotype: As yet, its antigen is unknown. At one boundary the junction diverges from the germline segment, which might be a read error.

Researchers sorted naive CD8 T cells as cells that were CD8+CD4-CCR7+CD45RA+. The CDR3 consists of 12 residues. Germline CDR1 reads LGHDT; CDR2 reads YNNKEL (reference sequence). TCRdb re-derived calls from the PCR reads in MiXCR, one entry per CDR3 protein. The sample shows 300,000 to 350,000 distinct CDR3 sequences, around a fifth of them seen only once. The material sequenced was naive CD8+ T cells from blood, with Jurkat cell RNA spiked in. The subset here: FACS-sorted CD8+CD4-CCR7+CD45RA+ naive T cells. The clonotype originates from a human donor in good health. Some libraries in this study had Jurkat cell RNA spiked in. The J gene is TRBJ2-7, the V gene TRBV3-1, with no clear D. The CDR3 DNA sequence: TGTGCCAGCAGCCAGGGCTCCTACGGGCAGTACTTC. This encodes CASSQGSYGQYF.